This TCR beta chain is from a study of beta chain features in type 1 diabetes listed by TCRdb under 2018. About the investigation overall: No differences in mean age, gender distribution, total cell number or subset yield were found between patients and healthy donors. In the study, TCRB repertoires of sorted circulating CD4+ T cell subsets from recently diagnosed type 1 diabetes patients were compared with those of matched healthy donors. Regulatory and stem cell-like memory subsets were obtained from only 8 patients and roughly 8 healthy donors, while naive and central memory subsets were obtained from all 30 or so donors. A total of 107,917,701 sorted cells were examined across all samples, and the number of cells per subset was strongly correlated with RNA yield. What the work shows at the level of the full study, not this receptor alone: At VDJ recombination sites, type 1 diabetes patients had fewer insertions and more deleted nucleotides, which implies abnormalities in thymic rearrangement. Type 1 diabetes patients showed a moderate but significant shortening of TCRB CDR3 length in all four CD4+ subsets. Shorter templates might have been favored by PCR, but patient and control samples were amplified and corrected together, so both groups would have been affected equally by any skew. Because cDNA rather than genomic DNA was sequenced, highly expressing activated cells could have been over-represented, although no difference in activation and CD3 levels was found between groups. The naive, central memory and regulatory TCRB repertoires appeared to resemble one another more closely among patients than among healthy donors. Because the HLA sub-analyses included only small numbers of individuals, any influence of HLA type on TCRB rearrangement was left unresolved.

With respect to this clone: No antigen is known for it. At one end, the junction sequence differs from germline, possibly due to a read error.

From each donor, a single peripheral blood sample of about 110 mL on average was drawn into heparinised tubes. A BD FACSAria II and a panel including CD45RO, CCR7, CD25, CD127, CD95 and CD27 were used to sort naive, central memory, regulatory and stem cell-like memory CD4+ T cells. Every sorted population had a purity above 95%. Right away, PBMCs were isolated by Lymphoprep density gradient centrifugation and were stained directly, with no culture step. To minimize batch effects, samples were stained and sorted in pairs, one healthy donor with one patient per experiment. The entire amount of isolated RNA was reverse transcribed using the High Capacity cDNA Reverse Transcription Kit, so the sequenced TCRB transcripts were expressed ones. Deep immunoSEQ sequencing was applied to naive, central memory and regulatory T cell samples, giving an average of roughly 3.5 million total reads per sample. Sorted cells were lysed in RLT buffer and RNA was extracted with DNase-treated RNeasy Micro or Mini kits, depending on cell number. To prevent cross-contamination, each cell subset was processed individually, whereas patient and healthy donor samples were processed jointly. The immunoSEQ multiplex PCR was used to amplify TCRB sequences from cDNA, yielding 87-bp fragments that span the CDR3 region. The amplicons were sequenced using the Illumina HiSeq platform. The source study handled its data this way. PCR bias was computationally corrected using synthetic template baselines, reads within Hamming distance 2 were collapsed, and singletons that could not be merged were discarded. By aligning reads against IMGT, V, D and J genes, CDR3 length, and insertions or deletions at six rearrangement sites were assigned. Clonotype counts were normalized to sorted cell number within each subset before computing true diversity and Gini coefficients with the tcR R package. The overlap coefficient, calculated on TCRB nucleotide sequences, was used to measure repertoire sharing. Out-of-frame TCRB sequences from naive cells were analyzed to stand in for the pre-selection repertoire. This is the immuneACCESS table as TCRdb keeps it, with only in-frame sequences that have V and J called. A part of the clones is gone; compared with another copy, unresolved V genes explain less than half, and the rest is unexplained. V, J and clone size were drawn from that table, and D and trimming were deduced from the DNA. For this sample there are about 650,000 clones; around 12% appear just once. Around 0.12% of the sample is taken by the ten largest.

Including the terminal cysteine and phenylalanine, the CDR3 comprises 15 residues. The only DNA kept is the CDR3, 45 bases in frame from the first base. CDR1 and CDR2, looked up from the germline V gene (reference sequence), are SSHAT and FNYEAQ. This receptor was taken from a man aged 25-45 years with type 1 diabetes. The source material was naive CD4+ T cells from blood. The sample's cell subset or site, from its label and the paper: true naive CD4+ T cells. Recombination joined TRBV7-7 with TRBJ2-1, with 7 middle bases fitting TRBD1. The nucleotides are TGTGCTAGCAGCTTAGAACAGGGGTCCTACAATGAGCAGTTCTTC. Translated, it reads CASSLEQGSYNEQFF.